The sequence of this TCR beta chain was determined in a study of blood T cell repertoires in COVID-19. The germline V gene encodes CDR1 LGHDT and CDR2 YNNKEL (reference sequence). The CDR3 is made up of 14 amino acids. V was pared by 6 bases and J by 9 bases, with 15 bases between. This clone showed up just once. The repertoire was sequenced with immunoSEQ multiplex PCR; TCRdb's copy has only in-frame clones and lacks some. This table has around 220,000 clones, roughly 84% appearing once. The sequencing input was PBMCs or T cells enriched from blood (not recorded which). The chain is built from TRBV3-1 (or the pseudogene TRBV3-2) and TRBJ1-6, with D maybe TRBD1 (5 bases). The clonotype comes from a woman aged 35 to 49 who had recovered from COVID-19. CDR3 sequence: CASSPNEGASPLHF. As DNA, the CDR3 is TGTGCCAGCAGTCCCAACGAAGGGGCTTCACCCCTCCACTTT.